The 8 T cell receptor beta chains given below trace back to one sample, sequenced in a study of vaccination effects on CD4 cells after COVID-19 (dated by TCRdb to 2021 to 2024). These TCRs are of unknown antigen specificity. In the ViraFEST assay, PBMC were stimulated with viral peptide pools, and TCR sequencing was then used to find antigen-specific CD4+ T cell clonotypes based on their expansion. After around eleven days of culture, CD4+ T cells were isolated with the EasySep CD4+ T cell isolation kit. Each participant got two doses of an mRNA SARS-CoV-2 vaccine, either BNT162b2 or mRNA-1273. Preparation of the library involved the immunoSEQ multiplex PCR assay. TCRdb stores this immuneACCESS table with in-frame sequences only. Part of the clones is absent; in the studies checked, under half of the shortfall reflects unresolved V genes, and no reason is known for the rest. The sample table holds approximately 78,000 clones, of which around 81% were seen once. More than 1% of the sample is in the top ten clones.

The material sequenced was CD4+ T cells from PBMCs cultured with HCoV-229E spike peptides, taken after COVID-19 vaccination. The sample's cell subset or site label, in plain terms: HCoV-229E spike overlapping peptide pool stimulation. The origin of the receptors is a human donor who received a COVID-19 vaccine.

This sequence joins TRBV29-1 and TRBJ1-1; 8 bases are shared with TRBD1. The CDR3 is 13 amino acids. Germline CDR1 and CDR2: SQVTM and ANQGSEA. V was pared by 8 bases and J by 5 bases, with 10 bases of the junction left unmatched. The CDR3 region is CSFLTGVGTEAFF. CDR3 nucleotide sequence: TGCAGCTTCCTGACAGGGGTGGGTACTGAAGCTTTCTTT. Based on the CDR3 plus reference TRBV29-1 and TRBJ1-1, the full variable domain is SAVISQKPSRDICQRGTSLTIQCQVDSQVTMMFWYRQQPGQSLTLIATANQGSEATYESGFVIDKFPISRPNLTFSTLTVSNMSPEDSSIYLCSFLTGVGTEAFFGQGTRLTVV.

This chain links TRBV5-1 with TRBJ2-1; no clear D. V lost 0 bases to trimming and J lost 6 bases, with 13 bases between them. This CDR3 spans 15 amino acids. Germline V gives CDR1 SGHRS, CDR2 YFSETQ. The chain's CDR3 is CASSLEGERSNEQFF. As DNA, the CDR3 is TGCGCCAGCAGCTTGGAAGGAGAGAGATCCAATGAGCAGTTCTTC.

The chain recombines TRBV14 with TRBJ2-1, with TRBD2 matching 10 bases. CDR3 length equals 17 residues. J lost 7 bases, V lost 4 bases, and 13 bases had no gene match. Germline V CDR1 and CDR2: SGHDN, FVKESK. The DNA of the CDR3 is TGTGCCAGCAGCCCGTTCCTGGTAGCGGGGGGTCGGAATGAGCAGTTCTTC. It translates to CASSPFLVAGGRNEQFF.

The rearrangement joins TRBV9 to TRBJ1-2, with 9 nucleotides matching TRBD1. This CDR3 region has 14 residues. J was trimmed by 7 bases and V by 0 bases; bases with no gene match: 4. Germline-derived CDR1 and CDR2 are SGDLS and YYNGEE. CDR3 bases: TGTGCCAGCAGCGTAGTGGGACAGGGCGGTGGCTACACCTTC. It encodes CASSVVGQGGGYTF.

This sequence joins TRBV4-1 and TRBJ2-5; the D call may be TRBD1 or TRBD2 (6 bases each). V lost 1 base, J lost 2 bases, and 17 bases lay in between. The CDR3 extends over 17 amino acids. Germline V gene data show CDR1 as MGHRA and CDR2 as YSYEKL. CDR3 amino acids: CASSQVLTRGRQETQYF. In nucleotides, the CDR3 is TGCGCCAGCAGCCAAGTATTGACCCGGGGGCGACAAGAGACCCAGTACTTC.

This clone showed up just a few times. The CDR3 sequence is CAWSVTQNYGYTF. For the CDR3, the DNA is TGTGCCTGGAGTGTAACTCAAAACTATGGCTACACCTTC. V usage is TRBV30 and J usage is TRBJ1-2; D not resolved. Trimming removed 0 bases from V and 2 bases from J, with 7 bases in between. The CDR3 runs to 13 residues. Germline CDR1 is GTSNPN and CDR2 is SVGIG (reference sequence).

This chain joins TRBV9 and TRBJ2-5; D is unclear. The CDR3 spans 15 residues. V lost 3 bases and J 2 bases, leaving 14 bases between the germline ends. From germline, CDR1 is SGDLS and CDR2 YYNGEE. This CDR3 reads CASSASPTVQETQYF. The DNA of the CDR3 is TGTGCCAGCAGCGCAAGCCCGACGGTTCAAGAGACCCAGTACTTC.

The chain's CDR3 is CASSPGLAGVGGELFF. The DNA for the CDR3 is TGCGCCAGCAGCCCAGGACTAGCGGGGGTTGGCGGGGAGCTGTTTTTT. The chain has TRBV5-1 and TRBJ2-2; the match to TRBD2 covers 13 bases. The germline V gene has CDR1 SGHRS and CDR2 YFSETQ. The CDR3 covers 16 residues. V lost 4 bases and J lost 7; bases outside the gene matches: 7.